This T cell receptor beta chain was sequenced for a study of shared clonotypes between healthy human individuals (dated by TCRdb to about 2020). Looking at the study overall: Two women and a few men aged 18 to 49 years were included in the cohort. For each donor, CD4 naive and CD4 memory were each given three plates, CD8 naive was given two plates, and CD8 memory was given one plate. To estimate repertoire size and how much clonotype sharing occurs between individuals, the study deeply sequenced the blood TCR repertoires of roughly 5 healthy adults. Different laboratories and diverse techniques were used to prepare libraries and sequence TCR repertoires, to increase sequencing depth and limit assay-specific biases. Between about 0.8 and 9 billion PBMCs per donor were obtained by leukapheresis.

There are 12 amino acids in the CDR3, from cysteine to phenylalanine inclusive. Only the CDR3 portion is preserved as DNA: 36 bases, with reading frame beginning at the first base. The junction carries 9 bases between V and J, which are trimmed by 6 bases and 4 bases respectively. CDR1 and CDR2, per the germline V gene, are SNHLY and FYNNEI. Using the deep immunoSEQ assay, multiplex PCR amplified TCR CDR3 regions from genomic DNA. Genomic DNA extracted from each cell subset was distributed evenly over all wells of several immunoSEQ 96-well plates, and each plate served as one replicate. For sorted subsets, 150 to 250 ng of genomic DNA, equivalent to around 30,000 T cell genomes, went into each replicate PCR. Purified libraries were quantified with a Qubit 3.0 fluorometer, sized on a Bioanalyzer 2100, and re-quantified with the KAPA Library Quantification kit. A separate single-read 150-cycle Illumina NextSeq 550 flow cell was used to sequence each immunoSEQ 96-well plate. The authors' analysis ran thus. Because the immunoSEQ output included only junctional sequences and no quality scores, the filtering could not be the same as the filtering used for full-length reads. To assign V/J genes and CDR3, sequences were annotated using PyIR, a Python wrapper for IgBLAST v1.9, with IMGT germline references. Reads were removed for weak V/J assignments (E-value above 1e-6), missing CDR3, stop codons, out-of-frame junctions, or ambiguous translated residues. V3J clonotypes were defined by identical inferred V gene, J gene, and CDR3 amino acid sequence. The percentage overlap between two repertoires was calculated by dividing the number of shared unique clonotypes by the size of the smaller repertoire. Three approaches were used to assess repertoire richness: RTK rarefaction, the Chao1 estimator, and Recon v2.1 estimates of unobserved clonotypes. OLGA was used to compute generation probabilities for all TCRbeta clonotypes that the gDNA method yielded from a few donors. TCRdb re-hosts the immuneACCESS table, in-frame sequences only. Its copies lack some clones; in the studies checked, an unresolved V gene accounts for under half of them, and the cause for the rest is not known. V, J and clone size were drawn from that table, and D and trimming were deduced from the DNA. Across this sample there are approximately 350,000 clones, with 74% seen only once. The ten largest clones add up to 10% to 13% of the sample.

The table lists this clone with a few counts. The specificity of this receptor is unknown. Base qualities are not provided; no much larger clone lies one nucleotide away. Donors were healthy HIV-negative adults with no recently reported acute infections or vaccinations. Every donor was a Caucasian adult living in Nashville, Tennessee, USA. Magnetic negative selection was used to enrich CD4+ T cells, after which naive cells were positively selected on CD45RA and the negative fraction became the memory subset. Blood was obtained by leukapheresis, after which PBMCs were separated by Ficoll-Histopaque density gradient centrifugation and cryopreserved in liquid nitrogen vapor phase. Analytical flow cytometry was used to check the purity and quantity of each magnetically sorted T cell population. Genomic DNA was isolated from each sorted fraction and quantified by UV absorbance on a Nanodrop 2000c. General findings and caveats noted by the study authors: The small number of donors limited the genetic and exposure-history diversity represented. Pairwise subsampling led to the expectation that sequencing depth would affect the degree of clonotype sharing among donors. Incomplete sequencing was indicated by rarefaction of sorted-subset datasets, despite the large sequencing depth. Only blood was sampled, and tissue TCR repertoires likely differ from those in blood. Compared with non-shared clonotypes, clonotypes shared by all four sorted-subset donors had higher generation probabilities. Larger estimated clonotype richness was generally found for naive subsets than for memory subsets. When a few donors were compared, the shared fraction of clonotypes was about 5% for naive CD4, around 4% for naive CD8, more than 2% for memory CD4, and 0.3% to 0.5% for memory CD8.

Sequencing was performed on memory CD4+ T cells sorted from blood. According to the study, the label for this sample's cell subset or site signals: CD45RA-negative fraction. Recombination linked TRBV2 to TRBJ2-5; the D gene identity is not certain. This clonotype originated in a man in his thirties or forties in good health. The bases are TGTGCCAGCAGCCGGATGGCAGAGACCCAGTACTTC. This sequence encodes CASSRMAETQYF.